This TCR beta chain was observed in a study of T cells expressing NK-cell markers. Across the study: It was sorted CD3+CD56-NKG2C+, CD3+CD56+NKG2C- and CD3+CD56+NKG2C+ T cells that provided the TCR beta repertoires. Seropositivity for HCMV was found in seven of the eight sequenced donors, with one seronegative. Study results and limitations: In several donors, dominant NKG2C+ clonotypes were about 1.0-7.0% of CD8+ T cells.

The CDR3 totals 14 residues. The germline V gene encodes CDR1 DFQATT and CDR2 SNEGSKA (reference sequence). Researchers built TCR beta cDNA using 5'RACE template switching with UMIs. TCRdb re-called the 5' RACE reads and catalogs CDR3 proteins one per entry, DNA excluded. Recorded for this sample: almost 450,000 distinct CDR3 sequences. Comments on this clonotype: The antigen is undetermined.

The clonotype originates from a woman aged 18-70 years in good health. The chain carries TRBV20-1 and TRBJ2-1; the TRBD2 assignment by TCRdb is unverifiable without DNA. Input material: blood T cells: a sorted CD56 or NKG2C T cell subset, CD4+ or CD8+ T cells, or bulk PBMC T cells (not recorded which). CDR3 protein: CSAIGRAGRVEQFF.